Below, one T cell receptor (beta chain) is given with its context. What it binds is not known. Samples of blood were obtained at baseline, on cycle 4 day 1, and on cycle 7 day 1. Germline assignment: CDR1 KGHSY and CDR2 FQNENV. Between the trimmed V and J ends, which lost 2 bases and 4 bases, there was a span of 9 bases. This CDR3 is built from 14 residues. This sample is drawn from a study of OX40 agonist ivuxolimab in advanced cancers. On the study more broadly: One patient with hepatocellular carcinoma and two with cutaneous melanoma, three in all, had partial responses. Broader study findings: At 0.1 to 3.0 mg/kg, clonal expansion of CD4+ and CD8+ blood T cells had occurred by week 6.

Repertoires were generated with immunoSEQ multiplex PCR, while TCRdb's copy carries only in-frame clones and drops some. The sample records about 81,000 clones, around 84% being singletons. The material sequenced was CD4+ or CD8+ T cells sorted from blood, taken in a trial of the OX40 agonist ivuxolimab. This receptor was identified in an adult with an advanced solid tumor such as melanoma, head and neck, liver or kidney cancer. The chain is built from TRBV16 and TRBJ1-5; possibly TRBD1 for D (6 bases). In DNA form, the CDR3 reads TGTGCCAGCAGCCAAGGACAGTCAAATCAGCCCCAGCATTTT. Amino acids: CASSQGQSNQPQHF.